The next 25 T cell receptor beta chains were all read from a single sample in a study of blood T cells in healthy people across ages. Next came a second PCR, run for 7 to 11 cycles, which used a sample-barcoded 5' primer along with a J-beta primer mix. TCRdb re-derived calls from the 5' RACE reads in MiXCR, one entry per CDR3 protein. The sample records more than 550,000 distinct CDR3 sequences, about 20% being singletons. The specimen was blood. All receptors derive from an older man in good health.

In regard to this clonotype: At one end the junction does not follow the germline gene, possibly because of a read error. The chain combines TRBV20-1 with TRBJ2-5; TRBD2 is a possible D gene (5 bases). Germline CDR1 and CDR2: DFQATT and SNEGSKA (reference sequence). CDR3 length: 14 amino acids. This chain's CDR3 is CSAYKLESGETQHF. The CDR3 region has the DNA TGCAGTGCCTACAAACTAGAAAGCGGAGAGACCCAGCACTTC.

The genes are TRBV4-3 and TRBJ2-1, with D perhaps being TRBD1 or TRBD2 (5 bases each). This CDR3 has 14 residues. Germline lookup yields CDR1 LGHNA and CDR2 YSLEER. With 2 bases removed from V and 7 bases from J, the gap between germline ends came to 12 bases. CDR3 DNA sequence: TGCGCCAGCAGCCAAACTACATGGGGGAATGAGCAGTTCTTC. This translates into CASSQTTWGNEQFF.

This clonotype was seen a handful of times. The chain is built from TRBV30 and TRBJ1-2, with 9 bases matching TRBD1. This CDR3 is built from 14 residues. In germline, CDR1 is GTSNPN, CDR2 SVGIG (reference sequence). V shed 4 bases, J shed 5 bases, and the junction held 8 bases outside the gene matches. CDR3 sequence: CAWKDLGQGYGYTF. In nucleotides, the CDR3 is TGTGCCTGGAAAGACTTGGGACAGGGTTATGGCTACACCTTC.

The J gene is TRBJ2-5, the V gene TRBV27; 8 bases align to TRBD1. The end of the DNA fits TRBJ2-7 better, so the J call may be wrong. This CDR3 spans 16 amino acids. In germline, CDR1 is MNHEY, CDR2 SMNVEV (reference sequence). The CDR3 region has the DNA TGTGCCAGCAGTTCCTCCGGGACAGGTTACTCCTACGAGCAGTACGTC. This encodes CASSSSGTGYSYEQYV.

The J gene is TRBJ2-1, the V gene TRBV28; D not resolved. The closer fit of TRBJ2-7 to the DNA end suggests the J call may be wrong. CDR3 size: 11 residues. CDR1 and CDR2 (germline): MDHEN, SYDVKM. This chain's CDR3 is CASSGVGEQYF. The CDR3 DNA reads TGTGCCAGCAGTGGCGTCGGCGAGCAGTACTTC.

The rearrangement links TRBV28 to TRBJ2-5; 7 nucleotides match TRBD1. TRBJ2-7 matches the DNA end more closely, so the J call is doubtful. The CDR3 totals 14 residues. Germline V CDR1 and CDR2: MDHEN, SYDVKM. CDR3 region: CASSFYRGNYEQYF. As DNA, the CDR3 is TGTGCCAGCAGTTTTTACAGGGGAAATTACGAGCAGTACTTC.

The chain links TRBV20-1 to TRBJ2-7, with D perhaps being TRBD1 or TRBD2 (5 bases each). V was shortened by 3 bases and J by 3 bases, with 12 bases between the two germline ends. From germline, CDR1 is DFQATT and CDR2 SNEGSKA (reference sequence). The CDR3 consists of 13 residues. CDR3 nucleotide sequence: TGCAGTGCTAGTACGGGACCCTACTACGAGCAGTACGTC. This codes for CSASTGPYYEQYV.

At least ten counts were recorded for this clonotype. The DNA for the CDR3 is TGTGCCAGCAGTGTAGGCAGGGGATGGGAGACCCAGTACTTC. Translating gives CASSVGRGWETQYF. The chain combines TRBV25-1 with TRBJ2-5; a weak D match, TRBD1 (6 bases). V lost 4 bases and J 5 bases, leaving 14 bases between the germline ends. The CDR3 is 14 amino acids. CDR1 and CDR2 from the germline V gene are MGHDK and SYGVNS. Full variable domain (missing parts from reference TRBV25-1 and TRBJ2-5): EADIYQTPRYLVIGTGKKITLECSQTMGHDKMYWYQQDPGMELHLIHYSYGVNSTEKGDLSSESTVSRIRTEHFPLTLESARPSHTSQYLCASSVGRGWETQYFGPGTRLLVL.

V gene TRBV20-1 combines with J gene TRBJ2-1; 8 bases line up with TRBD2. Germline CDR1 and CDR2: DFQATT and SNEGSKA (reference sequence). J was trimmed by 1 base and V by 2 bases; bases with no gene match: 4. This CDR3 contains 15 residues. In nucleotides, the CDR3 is TGCAGTGCTAGAAGCGGCGGGGGGTCCTACAATGAGCAGTTCTTC. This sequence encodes CSARSGGGSYNEQFF.

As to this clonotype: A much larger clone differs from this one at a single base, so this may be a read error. This chain's CDR3 is CASSGALPASDTQYF. The CDR3 bases are TGTGCCAGCAGTGGAGCGCTTCCCGCCTCAGATACGCAGTATTTT. The V gene is TRBV2, the J gene TRBJ2-3; D ambiguous. Trimming removed 4 bases at V and 4 bases at J, with 15 bases between. Germline loops: CDR1 SNHLY, CDR2 FYNNEI. The CDR3 runs to 15 residues.

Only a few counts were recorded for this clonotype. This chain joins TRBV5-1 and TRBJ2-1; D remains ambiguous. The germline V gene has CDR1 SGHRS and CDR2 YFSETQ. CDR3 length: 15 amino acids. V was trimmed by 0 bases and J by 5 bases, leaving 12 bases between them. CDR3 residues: CASSLATGTHNEQFF. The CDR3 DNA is TGCGCCAGCAGCTTGGCTACCGGAACTCACAATGAGCAGTTCTTC.

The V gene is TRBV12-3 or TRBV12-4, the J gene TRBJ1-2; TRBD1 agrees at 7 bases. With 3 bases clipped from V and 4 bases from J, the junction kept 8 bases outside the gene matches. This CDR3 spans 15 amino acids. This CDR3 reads CASSFSPGQAYGYTF. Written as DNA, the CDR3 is TGTGCCAGCAGTTTTTCCCCCGGACAGGCCTATGGCTACACCTTC.

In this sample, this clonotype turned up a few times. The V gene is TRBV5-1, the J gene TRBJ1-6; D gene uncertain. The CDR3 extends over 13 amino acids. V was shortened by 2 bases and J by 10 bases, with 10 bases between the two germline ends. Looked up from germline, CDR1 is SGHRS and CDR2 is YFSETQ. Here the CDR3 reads CASSFDIGSPLHF. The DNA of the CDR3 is TGCGCCAGCAGCTTTGATATTGGCTCACCCCTCCACTTT.

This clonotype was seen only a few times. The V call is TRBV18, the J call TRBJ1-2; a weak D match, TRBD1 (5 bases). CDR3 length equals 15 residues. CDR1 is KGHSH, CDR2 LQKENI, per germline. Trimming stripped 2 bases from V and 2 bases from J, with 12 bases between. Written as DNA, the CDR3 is TGTGCCAGCTCACCATTTGACAGAAGCAACTATGGCTACACCTTC. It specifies CASSPFDRSNYGYTF. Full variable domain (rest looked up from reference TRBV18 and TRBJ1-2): NAGVMQNPRHLVRRRGQEARLRCSPMKGHSHVYWYRQLPEEGLKFMVYLQKENIIDESGMPKERFSAEFPKEGPSILRIQQVVRGDSAAYFCASSPFDRSNYGYTFGSGTRLTVV.

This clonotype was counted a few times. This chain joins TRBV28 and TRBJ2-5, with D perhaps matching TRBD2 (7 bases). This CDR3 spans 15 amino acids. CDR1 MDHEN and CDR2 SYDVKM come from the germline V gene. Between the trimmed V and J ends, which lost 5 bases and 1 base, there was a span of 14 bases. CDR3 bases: TGTGCCAGCAGTGGGGCGGGGGCTATCCAAGAGACCCAGTACTTC. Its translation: CASSGAGAIQETQYF.

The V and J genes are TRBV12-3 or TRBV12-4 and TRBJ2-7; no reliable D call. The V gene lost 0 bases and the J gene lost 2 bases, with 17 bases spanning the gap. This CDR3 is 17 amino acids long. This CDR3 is CASSLAVREAETYEQYF. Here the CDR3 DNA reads TGTGCCAGCAGTTTAGCTGTGAGAGAGGCCGAAACCTACGAGCAGTACTTC.

The CDR3 reads CASSPRVGDTEAFF. In DNA, the CDR3 is TGTGCCAGCTCACCCAGGGTAGGGGACACTGAAGCTTTCTTT. J is TRBJ1-1 and V is TRBV18; D might be TRBD1 (5 bases). V was pared by 3 bases and J by 3 bases, with 11 bases between. CDR1 KGHSH and CDR2 LQKENI come from the germline V gene. The CDR3 consists of 14 residues. Full variable domain (rest looked up from reference TRBV18 and TRBJ1-1): NAGVMQNPRHLVRRRGQEARLRCSPMKGHSHVYWYRQLPEEGLKFMVYLQKENIIDESGMPKERFSAEFPKEGPSILRIQQVVRGDSAAYFCASSPRVGDTEAFFGQGTRLTVV.

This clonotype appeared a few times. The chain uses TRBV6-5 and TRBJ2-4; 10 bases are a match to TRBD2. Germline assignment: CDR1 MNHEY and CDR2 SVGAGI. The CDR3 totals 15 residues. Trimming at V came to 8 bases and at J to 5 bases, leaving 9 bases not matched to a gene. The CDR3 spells CASLILAGVENIQYF. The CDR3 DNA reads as TGTGCCAGCCTCATTCTAGCGGGAGTGGAAAACATTCAGTACTTC.

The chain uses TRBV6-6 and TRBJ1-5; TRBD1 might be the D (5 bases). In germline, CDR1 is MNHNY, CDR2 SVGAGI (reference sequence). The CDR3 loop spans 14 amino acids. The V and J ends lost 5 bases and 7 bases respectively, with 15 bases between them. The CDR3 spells CASSLRGDSQPQHF. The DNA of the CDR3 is TGTGCCAGCAGTCTCAGAGGGGATTCGCAGCCCCAGCATTTT.

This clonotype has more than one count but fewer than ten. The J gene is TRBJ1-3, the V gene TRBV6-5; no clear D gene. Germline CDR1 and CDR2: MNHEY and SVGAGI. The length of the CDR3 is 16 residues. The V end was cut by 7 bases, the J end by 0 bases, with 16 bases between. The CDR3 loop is CASKSGRVSSGNTIYF. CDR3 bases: TGTGCCAGCAAGTCCGGGAGGGTGAGCTCTGGAAACACCATATATTTT.

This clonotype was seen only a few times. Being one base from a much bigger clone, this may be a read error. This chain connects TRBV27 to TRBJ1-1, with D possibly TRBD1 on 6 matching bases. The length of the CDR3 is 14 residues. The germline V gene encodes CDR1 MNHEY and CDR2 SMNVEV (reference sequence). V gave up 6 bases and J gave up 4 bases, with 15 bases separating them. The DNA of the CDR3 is TGTGCCAGCAGCCCCCAGGGGAGGCGCACTGAAGCTTTCTTT. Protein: CASSPQGRRTEAFF.

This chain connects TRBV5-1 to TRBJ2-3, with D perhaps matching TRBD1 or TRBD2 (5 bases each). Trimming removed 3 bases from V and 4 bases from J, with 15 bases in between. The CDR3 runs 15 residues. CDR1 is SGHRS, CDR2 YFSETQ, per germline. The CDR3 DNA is TGCGCCAGCAGCTCTGTCGGGACCCCCCCAGATACGCAGTATTTT. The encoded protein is CASSSVGTPPDTQYF. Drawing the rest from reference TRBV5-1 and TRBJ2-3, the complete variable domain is KAGVTQTPRYLIKTRGQQVTLSCSPISGHRSVSWYQQTPGQGLQFLFEYFSETQRNKGNFPGRFSGRQFSNSRSEMNVSTLELGDSALYLCASSSVGTPPDTQYFGPGTRLTVL.

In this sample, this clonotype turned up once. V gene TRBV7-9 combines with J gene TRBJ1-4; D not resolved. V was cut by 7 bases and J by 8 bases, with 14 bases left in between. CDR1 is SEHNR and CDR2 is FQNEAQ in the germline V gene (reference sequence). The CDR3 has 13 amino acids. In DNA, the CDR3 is TGTGCCAGCACCGGGTTGGAGTTCGAAAAACTGTTTTTT. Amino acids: CASTGLEFEKLFF.

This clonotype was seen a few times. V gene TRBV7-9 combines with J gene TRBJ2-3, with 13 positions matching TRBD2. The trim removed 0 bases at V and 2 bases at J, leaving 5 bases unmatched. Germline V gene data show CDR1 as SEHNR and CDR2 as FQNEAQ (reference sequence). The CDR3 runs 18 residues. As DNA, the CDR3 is TGTGCCAGCAGCTTAGCGAGACTAGCGGGAGGAGACACAGATACGCAGTATTTT. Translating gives CASSLARLAGGDTDTQYF.

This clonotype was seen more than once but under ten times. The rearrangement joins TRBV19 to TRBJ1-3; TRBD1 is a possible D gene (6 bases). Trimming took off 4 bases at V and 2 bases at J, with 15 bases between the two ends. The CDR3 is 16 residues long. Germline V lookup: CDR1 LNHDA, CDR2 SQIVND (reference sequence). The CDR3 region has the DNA TGTGCCAGTAGTACGAACACAGGGACCCCTGGAAACACCATATATTTT. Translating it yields CASSTNTGTPGNTIYF.